The 15 T cell receptor beta chains listed next were all sequenced from one sample in a study of cytomegalovirus exposure and HLA in healthy donors. This PCR relied on a set of 60 Vbeta primers and 13 Jbeta primers. Method: immunoSEQ multiplex PCR; TCRdb's copy keeps in-frame clones and lacks some. The sample holds around 150,000 clones, about 71% seen once. Sequenced sample: PBMCs. All receptors come from a man aged 45 to 65 in good health and CMV-seronegative.

CDR3 nucleotide sequence: TGTGCCAGCAGCCTCCTAGCGGGGGGGGAAGCAGATACGCAGTATTTT. It yields the protein CASSLLAGGEADTQYF. This chain uses TRBV11-3 with TRBJ2-3; TRBD2 agrees at 12 bases. Germline V gene data show CDR1 as SGHNT and CDR2 as YENEEA. The CDR3 covers 16 residues. V shed 5 bases, J shed 4 bases, and the junction held 7 bases outside the gene matches.

The chain links TRBV11-2 to TRBJ2-5; TRBD1 aligns across 7 bases. J lost 5 bases, V lost 0 bases, and 9 bases had no gene match. Germline lookup yields CDR1 SGHAT and CDR2 FQNNGV. There are 16 residues in the CDR3. The CDR3 nucleotides are TGTGCCAGCAGCTTAGATCACCAGGGGGTGGGCGAGACCCAGTACTTC. Amino acid sequence: CASSLDHQGVGETQYF.

The rearrangement joins TRBV5-6 to TRBJ2-4; 8 positions agree with TRBD1. Germline V CDR1 and CDR2: SGHDT, YYEEEE. CDR3 size: 15 residues. V lost 1 base, J lost 7 bases, and 7 bases stayed unmatched. This CDR3 reads CASSLRTGGRNIQYF. CDR3 nucleotides: TGTGCCAGCAGCTTGAGAACAGGGGGAAGGAACATTCAGTACTTC. Combining the CDR3 with reference TRBV5-6 and TRBJ2-4 gives the whole variable domain DAGVTQSPTHLIKTRGQQVTLRCSPKSGHDTVSWYQQALGQGPQFIFQYYEEEERQRGNFPDRFSGHQFPNYSSELNVNALLLGDSALYLCASSLRTGGRNIQYFGAGTRLSVL.

This clone was counted only a few times. The rearrangement links TRBV5-1 to TRBJ2-3; TRBD1 matches at 7 bases. Trimming cost V 0 bases and J 2 bases; bases outside gene matches: 6. Per germline, CDR1 SGHRS and CDR2 YFSETQ. The CDR3 loop spans 16 amino acids. CDR3 region: CASSLEGAAPTDTQYF. The CDR3 DNA follows: TGCGCCAGCAGCTTGGAGGGGGCGGCCCCCACAGATACGCAGTATTTT. The complete variable domain, with remaining parts taken from reference TRBV5-1 and TRBJ2-3, reads KAGVTQTPRYLIKTRGQQVTLSCSPISGHRSVSWYQQTPGQGLQFLFEYFSETQRNKGNFPGRFSGRQFSNSRSEMNVSTLELGDSALYLCASSLEGAAPTDTQYFGPGTRLTVL.

The gene calls are TRBV10-3 and TRBJ1-1, with D possibly matching TRBD1 (5 bases). Germline-derived CDR1 and CDR2 are ENHRY and SYGVKD. The CDR3 extends over 13 amino acids. The ends were cut back, 7 bases at V and 1 base at J, with 10 bases in the middle. CDR3 coding DNA: TGTGCCATCACGGAGACAGCGAACACTGAAGCTTTCTTT. Translating it yields CAITETANTEAFF.

This clone has just a few counts. The chain links TRBV7-2 to TRBJ1-5; D is possibly TRBD1 (5 bases). This CDR3 spans 14 amino acids. The germline V and J ends were trimmed by 1 base and 7 bases, with 11 bases remaining between them. Germline V gene data show CDR1 as SGHTA and CDR2 as FQGNSA. Here the CDR3 DNA reads TGTGCCAGCAGCTTAGTGAGGACACGACAGCCCCAGCATTTT. As protein: CASSLVRTRQPQHF.

The chain couples TRBV19 to TRBJ1-5, with a possible D match to TRBD1 (6 bases). CDR1 is LNHDA and CDR2 is SQIVND in the germline V gene (reference sequence). V dropped 1 base and J dropped 7 bases, with 11 bases sitting between them. This CDR3 has 14 amino acids. CDR3 sequence (DNA): TGTGCCAGTAGTATAGTTGGGGGCGGGCAGCCCCAGCATTTT. It specifies CASSIVGGGQPQHF.

This rearrangement joins TRBV4-2 to TRBJ2-3; 10 nucleotides align to TRBD1. Trimming cost V 3 bases and J 5 bases; bases outside gene matches: 17. Germline loops: CDR1 LGHNA, CDR2 YNFKEQ. The CDR3 is 19 residues long. The CDR3 region is CASSHAGTGELALGDTQYF. DNA of the CDR3: TGTGCCAGCAGCCACGCCGGGACAGGGGAATTGGCTTTGGGAGATACGCAGTATTTT.

This rearrangement joins TRBV19 to TRBJ2-7, with 13 bases lining up with TRBD2. The junction had 6 bases not matched to a gene; V was cut back by 4 bases and J by 6 bases. The CDR3 loop spans 15 amino acids. Germline values: CDR1 LNHDA, CDR2 SQIVND (reference sequence). The chain's CDR3 is CASSNSGTSGAEQYF. As DNA, the CDR3 is TGTGCCAGTAGTAATTCCGGGACTAGCGGGGCCGAGCAGTACTTC.

V and J are TRBV6-5 and TRBJ1-1; D uncertain. The CDR3 consists of 13 residues. Germline CDR1 reads MNHEY; CDR2 reads SVGAGI. The V gene lost 2 bases and the J gene lost 12 bases, with 16 bases spanning the gap. The DNA of the CDR3 is TGTGCCAGCAGTTACGGATTTAGAGGGTCGTCTTTCTTT. Translated, it gives CASSYGFRGSSFF.

This clone was picked up a small number of times. The chain carries TRBV5-1 and TRBJ2-7; 9 bases line up with TRBD1. Germline V CDR1 and CDR2: SGHRS, YFSETQ. The junction had 8 bases not matched to a gene; V was cut back by 2 bases and J by 2 bases. CDR3 length equals 16 residues. The chain's CDR3 is CASSFSMTGGAYEQYF. The CDR3 coding sequence is TGCGCCAGCAGCTTCTCGATGACAGGGGGTGCCTACGAGCAGTACTTC.

About this clone itself: Compared with germline, one end of the junction differs, possibly owing to a read error. The chain uses TRBV14 and TRBJ2-2; D is uncertain. Germline CDR1 is SGHDN and CDR2 is FVKESK. This CDR3 region has 14 residues. CDR3 sequence: CASSQQANTGELFF. Here the CDR3 DNA reads TGTGCCAGCAGCCAACAGGCGAATACCGGGGAGCTGTTTTTT.

The chain joins TRBV7-2 to TRBJ2-5; D unclear. This CDR3 contains 11 residues. V dropped 4 bases and J dropped 4 bases, with 4 bases sitting between them. Germline CDR1 reads SGHTA; CDR2 reads FQGNSA. Written as DNA, the CDR3 is TGTGCCAGCAGCTCCCTAGAGACCCAGTACTTC. Translation gives CASSSLETQYF.

The rearrangement uses TRBV7-2 and TRBJ2-7; possible D gene TRBD1, 8 bases. Deletions cut 2 bases from V and 8 bases from J, with 16 bases between. This CDR3 comprises 14 residues. From germline, CDR1 is SGHTA and CDR2 FQGNSA. CDR3 loop: CASSLSPQGGKQYF. For the CDR3, the DNA is TGTGCCAGCAGCTTATCCCCACAGGGGGGGAAGCAGTACTTC.

The table lists this clone with a count of one. J is TRBJ1-1 and V is TRBV7-6, with 9 bases that match TRBD1. The CDR3 totals 13 residues. Germline lookup yields CDR1 SGHVS and CDR2 FNYEAQ. Trimming removed 5 bases from V and 3 bases from J; junction bases left unmatched: 1. CDR3 in amino acids: CASSRTGDTEAFF. The DNA of the CDR3 is TGTGCCAGCAGCCGGACAGGGGACACTGAAGCTTTCTTT.